This passage covers 26 T cell receptor beta chains from one sample sequenced in a study of cytomegalovirus exposure and HLA in healthy donors. PCR primers comprised 60 Vbeta and 13 Jbeta primers. Assay used: immunoSEQ multiplex PCR; TCRdb lists only in-frame clones, some missing. The sample yields over 100,000 clones, approximately 81% seen once. Sequenced input: PBMCs. These receptors were obtained from a woman between 18 and 30 years old in good health and CMV-seropositive.

This chain uses TRBV7-9 with TRBJ1-5; D call uncertain. This CDR3 is built from 12 residues. V was cut by 4 bases and J by 5 bases, with 6 bases left in between. Germline CDR1 is SEHNR and CDR2 is FQNEAQ (reference sequence). CDR3 region: CASSWRDQPQHF. The CDR3 DNA sequence: TGTGCCAGCAGCTGGCGGGATCAGCCCCAGCATTTT.

This clone appeared a few times. The chain uses TRBV6-4 and TRBJ1-5; maybe TRBD1 (5 bases). Germline CDR1 reads MRHNA; CDR2 reads SNTAGT. This CDR3 has 16 residues. The ends were cut back, 4 bases at V and 2 bases at J, with 15 bases in the middle. DNA for the CDR3: TGTGCCAGCAGTGGGGGCTATGGGGAGGGCAATCAGCCCCAGCATTTT. This sequence encodes CASSGGYGEGNQPQHF.

The J gene is TRBJ2-3, the V gene TRBV5-6, with a weak D call TRBD1 (5 bases). CDR1 is SGHDT and CDR2 is YYEEEE in the germline V gene. Trimming stripped 0 bases from V and 0 bases from J, with 17 bases between. The CDR3 has 18 amino acids. As DNA, the CDR3 is TGTGCCAGCAGCTTGGTTTTACAGGAAGAACATAGCACAGATACGCAGTATTTT. This sequence encodes CASSLVLQEEHSTDTQYF.

The chain has TRBV9 and TRBJ1-3, with D tentatively TRBD1 (6 bases). Germline values: CDR1 SGDLS, CDR2 YYNGEE. The CDR3 contains 15 residues. The V end lost 0 bases, the J end lost 0 bases, and 7 bases lay between the germline ends. The CDR3 sequence is CASSVGTDSGNTIYF. The CDR3 DNA reads as TGTGCCAGCAGCGTAGGGACAGACTCTGGAAACACCATATATTTT.

This clone was seen just once. The chain links TRBV25-1 to TRBJ1-1; TRBD1 aligns across 7 bases. The CDR3 sequence is 15 residues long. Unmatched junction bases numbered 8, after V lost 5 bases and J lost 2 bases. CDR1 is MGHDK and CDR2 is SYGVNS in the germline V gene. The CDR3 DNA follows: TGTGCCAGCAGTACCTTTCAGGGGGGAAACACTGAAGCTTTCTTT. Translated: CASSTFQGGNTEAFF.

The chain couples TRBV20-1 to TRBJ2-7; tentatively, D is TRBD1 (6 bases). V lost 5 bases and J lost 4, with 9 bases in between. Looked up from germline, CDR1 is DFQATT and CDR2 is SNEGSKA (reference sequence). This CDR3 region has 11 residues. The CDR3 DNA follows: TGCAGTGCTTCAGGGGAATACGAGCAGTACTTC. Its translation: CSASGEYEQYF.

CDR3 residues: CASSPGQGVDGYTF. The CDR3 nucleotides are TGCGCCAGCAGCCCGGGACAGGGAGTAGATGGCTACACCTTC. This chain joins TRBV5-1 and TRBJ1-2, with 9 bases matching TRBD1. This CDR3 contains 14 residues. Germline assignment: CDR1 SGHRS and CDR2 YFSETQ. Trimming took 4 bases from V and 6 from J; bases not matched to a gene: 7.

J is TRBJ2-7 and V is TRBV27; 10 nucleotides line up with TRBD2. Unmatched junction bases numbered 10, after V lost 1 base and J lost 7 bases. Per germline, CDR1 MNHEY and CDR2 SMNVEV (reference sequence). The CDR3 extends over 16 amino acids. CDR3 sequence (DNA): TGTGCCAGCAGTTTATATCTAGCGGGAGAGGTGGGAGAGCAGTACTTC. The encoded protein is CASSLYLAGEVGEQYF.

Written as DNA, the CDR3 is TGTGCCAGCAGCCTCGGGACTAGCGGGAGAACTTACAATGAGCAGTTCTTC. Translating gives CASSLGTSGRTYNEQFF. The chain recombines TRBV5-4 with TRBJ2-1, with 14 bases identical to TRBD2. This CDR3 is 17 amino acids long. Germline V gene lookup returns CDR1 SGHNT and CDR2 YYREEE (reference sequence). With V trimmed by 4 bases and J by 4 bases, 7 bases remained unmatched. Filled out from reference TRBV5-4 and TRBJ2-1, the complete variable domain reads ETGVTQSPTHLIKTRGQQVTLRCSSQSGHNTVSWYQQALGQGPQFIFQYYREEENGRGNFPPRFSGLQFPNYSSELNVNALELDDSALYLCASSLGTSGRTYNEQFFGPGTRLTVL.

The chain employs TRBV4-1 and TRBJ1-5; D remains unclear. With 1 base removed from V and 0 bases from J, the gap between germline ends came to 7 bases. Germline CDR1 and CDR2: MGHRA and YSYEKL. CDR3 size: 15 residues. DNA for the CDR3: TGCGCCAGCAGCCAAGGGGAGTATAGCAATCAGCCCCAGCATTTT. Residues: CASSQGEYSNQPQHF.

The genes are TRBV28 and TRBJ2-1, with D maybe TRBD1 (6 bases). V dropped 5 bases and J dropped 4 bases, with 12 bases sitting between them. The CDR3 is made up of 14 amino acids. Looked up from germline, CDR1 is MDHEN and CDR2 is SYDVKM. Written as DNA, the CDR3 is TGTGCCAGCAGTCCCACAGGGACGTACAATGAGCAGTTCTTC. Protein sequence: CASSPTGTYNEQFF.

This sequence joins TRBV5-1 and TRBJ2-3, with TRBD1 as a possible D gene (5 bases). The germline V gene encodes CDR1 SGHRS and CDR2 YFSETQ. The CDR3 spans 14 residues. V was cut by 0 bases and J by 1 base, with 6 bases left in between. As DNA, the CDR3 is TGCGCCAGCAGCTTGGAAGGGGGCACAGATACGCAGTATTTT. As protein: CASSLEGGTDTQYF. Full variable domain (missing parts from reference TRBV5-1 and TRBJ2-3): KAGVTQTPRYLIKTRGQQVTLSCSPISGHRSVSWYQQTPGQGLQFLFEYFSETQRNKGNFPGRFSGRQFSNSRSEMNVSTLELGDSALYLCASSLEGGTDTQYFGPGTRLTVL.

The chain has TRBV28 and TRBJ2-1; a weak D match, TRBD1 (6 bases). Germline CDR1 reads MDHEN; CDR2 reads SYDVKM. The CDR3 contains 15 residues. V was cut by 6 bases and J by 0 bases, with 12 bases left in between. The CDR3 sequence is CASRPGAGSYNEQFF. The CDR3 region has the DNA TGTGCCAGCAGGCCAGGGGCGGGCTCCTACAATGAGCAGTTCTTC.

The CDR3 here is CASRSPDSQTNEKLFF. DNA for the CDR3: TGTGCCAGCAGATCCCCGGACAGTCAAACTAATGAAAAACTGTTTTTT. The rearrangement joins TRBV6-6 to TRBJ1-4; tentatively, D is TRBD1 (6 bases). Trimming removed 6 bases from V and 1 base from J, with 15 bases in between. The CDR3 length is 16 residues. Germline-derived CDR1 and CDR2 are MNHNY and SVGAGI (reference sequence).

The rearrangement links TRBV4-2 to TRBJ2-3; 11 bases map to TRBD1. V lost 4 bases, J lost 4 bases, and 7 bases stayed unmatched. Looked up from germline, CDR1 is LGHNA and CDR2 is YNFKEQ. The CDR3 is 16 residues long. CDR3 nucleotides: TGTGCCAGCAGCCCCTTTCCGGGACAGGGGGCAGATACGCAGTATTTT. Amino acids: CASSPFPGQGADTQYF.

V usage is TRBV11-3 and J usage is TRBJ2-5, with 9 bases fitting TRBD1. The CDR3 extends over 16 amino acids. The trim removed 0 bases at V and 2 bases at J, leaving 4 bases unmatched. In germline, CDR1 is SGHNT, CDR2 YENEEA. CDR3: CASSLDWTGEQETQYF. DNA for the CDR3: TGTGCCAGCAGCTTAGATTGGACAGGGGAACAAGAGACCCAGTACTTC. The whole variable domain, remainder taken from reference TRBV11-3 and TRBJ2-5, is EAGVVQSPRYKIIEKKQPVAFWCNPISGHNTLYWYLQNLGQGPELLIRYENEEAVDDSQLPKDRFSAERLKGVDSTLKIQPAELGDSAVYLCASSLDWTGEQETQYFGPGTRLLVL.

This sequence joins TRBV5-6 and TRBJ2-1; tentatively, D is TRBD2 (5 bases). Trimming took off 6 bases at V and 8 bases at J, with 18 bases between the two ends. CDR3 length: 14 amino acids. The germline gives CDR1 SGHDT, CDR2 YYEEEE. The CDR3 reads CASTPGDLQDEQFF. Written as DNA, the CDR3 is TGTGCCAGCACGCCCGGGGATCTTCAGGATGAGCAGTTCTTC.

The V call is TRBV5-1, the J call TRBJ1-1; 8 positions agree with TRBD1. With 4 bases clipped from V and 10 bases from J, the junction kept 6 bases outside the gene matches. CDR3 length: 12 residues. The V gene's germline CDR1 is SGHRS and CDR2 YFSETQ. The CDR3 DNA is TGCGCCAGCAGCCCAATAGGACAGGGAGCTTTCTTT. This translates into CASSPIGQGAFF. Complete variable domain (other parts from reference TRBV5-1 and TRBJ1-1): KAGVTQTPRYLIKTRGQQVTLSCSPISGHRSVSWYQQTPGQGLQFLFEYFSETQRNKGNFPGRFSGRQFSNSRSEMNVSTLELGDSALYLCASSPIGQGAFFGQGTRLTVV.

The V and J genes are TRBV2 and TRBJ2-7, with a weak D call TRBD2 (5 bases). V was shortened by 6 bases and J by 6 bases, with 12 bases between the two germline ends. The CDR3 has 12 amino acids. Germline V CDR1 and CDR2: SNHLY, FYNNEI. CDR3 amino acids: CASRTNRGEQYF. The CDR3 coding sequence is TGTGCCAGCAGGACTAACAGAGGCGAGCAGTACTTC. The full variable domain, completed using reference TRBV2 and TRBJ2-7, is EPEVTQTPSHQVTQMGQEVILRCVPISNHLYFYWYRQILGQKVEFLVSFYNNEISEKSEIFDDQFSVERPDGSNFTLKIRSTKLEDSAMYFCASRTNRGEQYFGPGTRLTVT.

The chain joins TRBV6-6 to TRBJ1-2, with D maybe TRBD1 (6 bases). Germline V lookup: CDR1 MNHNY, CDR2 SVGAGI (reference sequence). The CDR3 runs 13 residues. V lost 7 bases and J 8 bases, leaving 17 bases between the germline ends. DNA for the CDR3: TGTGCCAGCAAACTCCCTGGGGGGGGCGGCTACACCTTC. Translated: CASKLPGGGGYTF.

This chain connects TRBV6-5 to TRBJ2-1; 7 positions agree with TRBD2. V was pared by 3 bases and J by 7 bases, with 9 bases of the junction left unmatched. CDR1 is MNHEY and CDR2 is SVGAGI in the germline V gene. There are 15 residues in the CDR3. CDR3 nucleotide sequence: TGTGCCAGCAGTTATTTAGGGAGGGGCGGGAATGAGCAGTTCTTC. Its translation is CASSYLGRGGNEQFF.

V gene TRBV5-4 combines with J gene TRBJ2-1; no clear D gene. V lost 4 bases and J lost 8, with 10 bases in between. The germline V gene has CDR1 SGHNT and CDR2 YYREEE (reference sequence). CDR3 length: 12 residues. CDR3: CASSLQRDEQFF. The CDR3 DNA sequence: TGTGCCAGCAGCCTCCAACGAGATGAGCAGTTCTTC.

About this clone itself: One junction end does not reproduce the germline sequence, and a read error may be involved. The chain uses TRBV18 and TRBJ1-2, with D possibly matching TRBD1 (6 bases). CDR1 KGHSH and CDR2 LQKENI come from the germline V gene. The CDR3 sequence is 13 residues long. The CDR3 sequence is CASSTRQDLSFLF. The CDR3 region has the DNA TGTGCCAGCTCAACTCGACAGGACCTCTCATTTCTCTTC.

The chain joins TRBV27 to TRBJ2-1; TRBD1 matches at 11 bases. CDR1 is MNHEY, CDR2 SMNVEV, per germline (reference sequence). The CDR3 is 17 amino acids. Trimming removed 3 bases from V and 4 bases from J; junction bases left unmatched: 8. Here the CDR3 reads CASSFLGTGGVYNEQFF. The CDR3 DNA sequence: TGTGCCAGCAGTTTTTTGGGGACAGGGGGGGTTTACAATGAGCAGTTCTTC.

This clone was seen only a few times. The chain couples TRBV9 to TRBJ1-4; 7 bases align to TRBD1. Unmatched junction bases numbered 8, after V lost 0 bases and J lost 0 bases. The CDR3 is 18 amino acids. The germline V gene encodes CDR1 SGDLS and CDR2 YYNGEE. The CDR3 spells CASSVGTGAIATNEKLFF. In DNA, the CDR3 is TGTGCCAGCAGCGTAGGCACAGGGGCTATCGCAACTAATGAAAAACTGTTTTTT.

The rearrangement links TRBV9 to TRBJ2-5; D not resolved. Germline V gene data show CDR1 as SGDLS and CDR2 as YYNGEE. With 4 bases removed from V and 4 bases from J, the gap between germline ends came to 14 bases. The CDR3 consists of 14 residues. The CDR3 coding sequence is TGTGCCAGCAGCCCCGAGGTCGCGCGAGAGACCCAGTACTTC. Protein sequence: CASSPEVARETQYF.